The 4 T cell receptor beta chains below were found in one sample sequenced in a study of shared T cell receptors in the human thymus. The assay was immunoSEQ multiplex PCR, and TCRdb's table has in-frame clones only and misses some. The sample records hundreds of thousands of clones, approximately 95% being singletons. Sequenced input: thymocytes. The origin of the receptors is a human donor.

The rearrangement joins TRBV7-3 to TRBJ2-1; no reliable D call. This CDR3 region has 15 residues. Germline assignment: CDR1 SGHTA and CDR2 FQGTGA. V was clipped by 5 bases and J by 14 bases, with 25 bases between them. The CDR3 is CASSPVRLPVRVKFF. Here the CDR3 DNA reads TGTGCCAGCAGCCCAGTCCGGTTGCCCGTCCGGGTGAAGTTCTTC. Combining the CDR3 with reference TRBV7-3 and TRBJ2-1 gives the whole variable domain GAGVSQTPSNKVTEKGKYVELRCDPISGHTALYWYRQSLGQGPEFLIYFQGTGAADDSGLPNDRFFAVRPEGSVSTLKIQRTERGDSAVYLCASSPVRLPVRVKFFGPGTRLTVL.

This chain joins TRBV19 and TRBJ2-6; the D is unclear. CDR3 size: 16 residues. Germline V gene data show CDR1 as LNHDA and CDR2 as SQIVND (reference sequence). The V end lost 0 bases, the J end lost 4 bases, and 10 bases lay between the germline ends. CDR3 amino acids: CASSIDQGSGANVLTF. The CDR3 DNA follows: TGTGCCAGTAGTATAGATCAAGGGTCGGGGGCCAACGTCCTGACTTTC.

The J gene is TRBJ2-1, the V gene TRBV28; 9 nucleotides align to TRBD2. This CDR3 region has 15 residues. The germline V gene has CDR1 MDHEN and CDR2 SYDVKM. With 6 bases clipped from V and 6 bases from J, the junction kept 9 bases outside the gene matches. As DNA, the CDR3 is TGTGCCAGCAGCTTCGGACTAGCGAGTTTCAATGAGCAGTTCTTC. Protein: CASSFGLASFNEQFF.

The rearrangement links TRBV11-2 to TRBJ2-7; 7 positions match TRBD1. CDR3 length equals 16 residues. V shed 5 bases, J shed 0 bases, and the junction held 10 bases outside the gene matches. Germline V lookup: CDR1 SGHAT, CDR2 FQNNGV. CDR3 sequence reads: CASSPLGQESSYEQYF. The CDR3, as DNA: TGTGCCAGCAGCCCCCTCGGACAGGAGAGCTCCTACGAGCAGTACTTC.